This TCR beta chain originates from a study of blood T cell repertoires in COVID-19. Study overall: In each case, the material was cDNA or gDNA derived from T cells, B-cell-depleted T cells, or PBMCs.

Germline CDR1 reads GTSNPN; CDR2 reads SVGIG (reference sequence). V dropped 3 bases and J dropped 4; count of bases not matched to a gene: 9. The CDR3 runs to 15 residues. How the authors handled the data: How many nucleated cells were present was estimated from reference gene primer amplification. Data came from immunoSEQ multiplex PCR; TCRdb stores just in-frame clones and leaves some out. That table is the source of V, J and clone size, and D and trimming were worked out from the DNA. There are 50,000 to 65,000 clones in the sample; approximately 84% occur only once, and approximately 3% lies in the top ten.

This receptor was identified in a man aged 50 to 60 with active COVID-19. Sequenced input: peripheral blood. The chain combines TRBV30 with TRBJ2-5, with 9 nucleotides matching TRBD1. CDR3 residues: CAWRHQPDRGETQYF. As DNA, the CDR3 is TGTGCCTGGAGACATCAGCCGGACAGGGGAGAGACCCAGTACTTC.